These 26 T cell receptor beta chains originate from one sample sequenced in a study of T cells in Graves' hyperthyroidism and ophthalmopathy. Using RNA transcripts as the source, TCR beta CDR3 regions were amplified. An initial round of RT-PCR targeting the TCR CDR3 relied on the HTBI primer set. TCRdb redid the calling of the multiplex PCR reads with MiXCR, one entry per CDR3 protein. The repertoire holds about 840,000 distinct CDR3 sequences, with around 38% as singletons. What was sequenced was blood. The receptors shown here come from a man between 18 and 29 years old with Graves' hyperthyroidism.

This clonotype was seen many times. CDR3: CASSLEAGVNYGYTF. The DNA for the CDR3 is TGCGCCAGCAGCTTGGAGGCAGGAGTTAACTATGGCTACACCTTC. The chain links TRBV5-1 to TRBJ1-2; no clear D. Germline lookup yields CDR1 SGHRS and CDR2 YFSETQ. Between the trimmed V and J ends, which lost 0 bases and 1 base, there was a span of 10 bases. This CDR3 contains 15 residues.

This clonotype was counted only a few times. The chain has TRBV20-1 and TRBJ1-5; 8 bases map to TRBD1. The germline V gene encodes CDR1 DFQATT and CDR2 SNEGSKA (reference sequence). CDR3 length: 15 residues. The V segment lost 5 bases and the J segment 3 bases; nucleotides outside the gene matches: 9. This chain's CDR3 is CSAETGETINQPQHF. The CDR3 DNA reads TGCAGTGCTGAGACAGGGGAGACTATCAATCAGCCCCAGCATTTT.

As to this clonotype: A much larger clone lies one base from this, so it may be a read error. This chain connects TRBV9 to TRBJ2-7, with no clear D. There are 14 residues in the CDR3. The V gene's germline CDR1 is SGDLS and CDR2 YYNGEE. This CDR3 is CASSVGYVPYEQHF. CDR3 bases: TGTGCCAGCAGCGTAGGGTACGTTCCCTACGAGCAGCACTTC.

This clonotype showed up many times. The chain joins TRBV20-1 to TRBJ2-5, with no clear D. CDR3 size: 13 residues. With 0 bases removed from V and 5 bases from J, the gap between germline ends came to 10 bases. CDR1 DFQATT and CDR2 SNEGSKA come from the germline V gene (reference sequence). The CDR3 region is CSARDRHRETQYF. The CDR3 region has the DNA TGCAGTGCTAGAGACCGACACCGGGAGACCCAGTACTTC.

V is TRBV20-1 and J is TRBJ1-6, with a possible D match to TRBD1 (6 bases). CDR3 length equals 14 residues. Germline V gives CDR1 DFQATT, CDR2 SNEGSKA (reference sequence). V was clipped by 5 bases and J by 7 bases, with 15 bases between them. The CDR3 nucleotides read TGCAGTGCTTACAGGGAAATCCGAAATTCACCCCTCCACTTT. Protein sequence: CSAYREIRNSPLHF.

The sample holds one count of this clonotype. V and J are TRBV19 and TRBJ1-5, with unresolved D. This CDR3 has 15 amino acids. Trimming pared 9 bases from V and 4 bases from J, leaving 19 bases between. Germline lookup yields CDR1 LNHDA and CDR2 SQIVND (reference sequence). CDR3 sequence reads: CASHSPGYLNQPQHF. CDR3 nucleotide sequence: TGTGCCAGCCATAGTCCAGGTTACCTGAATCAGCCCCAGCATTTT. Using reference TRBV19 and TRBJ1-5 for the parts outside the CDR3, the full variable domain is DGGITQSPKYLFRKEGQNVTLSCEQNLNHDAMYWYRQDPGQGLRLIYYSQIVNDFQKGDIAEGYSVSREKKESFPLTVTSAQKNPTAFYLCASHSPGYLNQPQHFGDGTRLSIL.

To note about this clonotype: A junction end diverges from the germline sequence, so it may reflect a read error. CDR3: CASSDSGTGELYF. DNA for the CDR3: TGTGCCAGCAGCGACAGCGGGACAGGGGAGCTGTACTTC. The chain carries TRBV9 and TRBJ2-7, with 10 bases aligning to TRBD1. Germline V gene lookup returns CDR1 SGDLS and CDR2 YYNGEE. This CDR3 is 13 amino acids long.

The sample holds a few counts of this clonotype. The chain employs TRBV4-3 and TRBJ1-1; perhaps TRBD1 as D (5 bases). In germline, CDR1 is LGHNA, CDR2 YSLEER. Trimming stripped 3 bases from V and 8 bases from J, with 16 bases between. The CDR3 contains 14 residues. The CDR3 here is CASSHATGVGEAFF. Written as DNA, the CDR3 is TGCGCCAGCAGCCACGCGACGGGGGTAGGAGAAGCTTTCTTT.

This chain links TRBV7-2 with TRBJ1-5, with 7 nucleotides matching TRBD1. The CDR3 runs 16 residues. Losses at the gene ends were 5 bases for V and 4 bases for J; bases not matched to a gene: 11. The germline V gene has CDR1 SGHTA and CDR2 FQGNSA. CDR3 sequence: CASSLDRDSSNQPQHF. The CDR3 region has the DNA TGTGCCAGCAGCCTAGACCGGGACAGCTCTAATCAGCCCCAGCATTTT.

This clonotype was seen only once. The chain recombines TRBV11-2 with TRBJ2-4, with D maybe TRBD2 (6 bases). The V end lost 2 bases, the J end lost 9 bases, and 8 bases lay between the germline ends. The CDR3 has 12 amino acids. Germline CDR1 reads SGHAT; CDR2 reads FQNNGV. The CDR3 coding sequence is TGTGCCAGCAGCTTACAGGAGGGCATTCAGTACTTC. Amino acid sequence: CASSLQEGIQYF.

The chain uses TRBV2 and TRBJ2-1; D is unresolved. Germline V gene lookup returns CDR1 SNHLY and CDR2 FYNNEI. The CDR3 consists of 12 residues. The ends were cut back, 6 bases at V and 8 bases at J, with 11 bases in the middle. Here the CDR3 reads CASSLLSYEQFF. The CDR3 DNA reads as TGTGCCAGCAGCTTACTGAGCTATGAGCAGTTCTTC.

This clonotype was recorded many times. This chain links TRBV7-9 with TRBJ2-2; D gene unclear. This CDR3 has 10 residues. Germline V gene sequence: CDR1 SEHNR, CDR2 FQNEAQ (reference sequence). V was pared by 6 bases and J by 6 bases, with 2 bases between. CDR3 region: CASRPGELFF. The CDR3 region has the DNA TGTGCCAGCAGACCCGGGGAGCTGTTTTTT.

This clonotype was observed at least ten times. The V and J genes are TRBV20-1 and TRBJ1-1; D ambiguous. The germline V gene has CDR1 DFQATT and CDR2 SNEGSKA (reference sequence). Trimming stripped 1 base from V and 3 bases from J, with 9 bases between. The CDR3 covers 13 residues. Here the CDR3 DNA reads TGCAGTGCTAGAGGGGTACGACACACTGAAGCTTTCTTT. Protein: CSARGVRHTEAFF.

In the case of this clonotype: This likely comes from a read error, as the CDR3 has no conserved phenylalanine or tryptophan at its end. No DNA is shown, since the ends of the CDR3 on it are uncertain; the CDR3 is the one TCRdb lists. The chain has TRBV7-9 and TRBJ2-7; the table's D call, TRBD2, was not checked against the DNA. The CDR3 spans 12 amino acids, including both terminal residues. The germline gives CDR1 SEHNR, CDR2 FQNEAQ (reference sequence). The CDR3 protein is CASSSSSGHIAL.

This clonotype appeared a few times. V usage is TRBV28 and J usage is TRBJ1-1; the D is unclear. V lost 3 bases and J lost 8, with 13 bases in between. This CDR3 region has 13 residues. Germline CDR1 MDHEN, CDR2 SYDVKM. CDR3 DNA sequence: TGTGCCAGCAGTTTTCAGGCCGAGGTCGAAGCTTTCTTT. Translating gives CASSFQAEVEAFF.

This clonotype was recorded at least ten times. This chain links TRBV10-2 with TRBJ2-2; a possible D gene is TRBD1 (5 bases). CDR3 length: 15 residues. Germline assignment: CDR1 WSHSY and CDR2 SAAADI. V was pared by 5 bases and J by 0 bases, with 10 bases between. The CDR3 here is CASSKQGSNTGELFF. CDR3 sequence (DNA): TGCGCCAGCAGTAAGCAGGGCTCGAACACCGGGGAGCTGTTTTTT.

This clonotype was seen repeatedly, ten times or more. The rearrangement uses TRBV2 and TRBJ1-2; 7 bases fit TRBD1. The J segment lost 5 bases and the V segment lost 5 bases, leaving 2 bases of the junction unmatched. Looked up from germline, CDR1 is SNHLY and CDR2 is FYNNEI. This CDR3 spans 12 amino acids. The CDR3 region is CASSRRGYGYTF. The CDR3 DNA sequence: TGTGCCAGCAGTCGCAGGGGGTATGGCTACACCTTC.

As for this clonotype: A much larger clone sits a single nucleotide away, making a read error possible. This rearrangement joins TRBV7-9 to TRBJ2-5; possibly TRBD1 or TRBD2 for D (5 bases each). This CDR3 contains 14 residues. V was clipped by 7 bases and J by 2 bases, with 14 bases between them. CDR1 is SEHNR, CDR2 FQNEAQ, per germline (reference sequence). CDR3 region: CASNQRGTQETQYF. The CDR3, as DNA: TGTGCCAGCAACCAGCGAGGGACGCAAGAGACCCAGTACTTC.

This clonotype has just a few counts. The CDR3 DNA sequence: TGTGCCAGCAGCTTATTCGGGGGGGCAGAGACCCAGTACTTC. It yields the protein CASSLFGGAETQYF. This rearrangement joins TRBV7-2 to TRBJ2-5; TRBD2 aligns across 8 bases. The germline CDR1 and CDR2 sequences are SGHTA and FQGNSA. This CDR3 has 14 amino acids. Losses at the gene ends were 2 bases for V and 4 bases for J; bases not matched to a gene: 3. The variable domain in full, with the rest retrieved from reference TRBV7-2 and TRBJ2-5, is GAGVSQSPSNKVTEKGKDVELRCDPISGHTALYWYRQSLGQGLEFLIYFQGNSAPDKSGLPSDRFSAERTGGSVSTLTIQRTQQEDSAVYLCASSLFGGAETQYFGPGTRLLVL.

This clonotype has more than one count but fewer than ten. The rearrangement joins TRBV5-1 to TRBJ2-7; TRBD1 might be the D (5 bases). Germline V gene sequence: CDR1 SGHRS, CDR2 YFSETQ. V was shortened by 2 bases and J by 4 bases, with 13 bases between the two germline ends. The CDR3 totals 14 residues. CDR3 in amino acids: CASSFRQSDYEQYF. Here the CDR3 DNA reads TGCGCCAGCAGCTTTAGACAGTCGGATTACGAGCAGTACTTC. The full variable domain, its missing parts supplied by reference TRBV5-1 and TRBJ2-7, is KAGVTQTPRYLIKTRGQQVTLSCSPISGHRSVSWYQQTPGQGLQFLFEYFSETQRNKGNFPGRFSGRQFSNSRSEMNVSTLELGDSALYLCASSFRQSDYEQYFGPGTRLTVT.

This clonotype was seen ten or more times. The genes are TRBV7-9 and TRBJ1-2, with D unclear. The CDR3 spans 14 residues. Trimming cost V 3 bases and J 8 bases, with 16 bases left between them. The germline gives CDR1 SEHNR, CDR2 FQNEAQ (reference sequence). CDR3 nucleotides: TGTGCCAGCAGCTTGGTGGCAAGCCTAGGAGGCTACACCTTC. Encoded protein: CASSLVASLGGYTF.

The genes are TRBV19 and TRBJ2-6; 9 nucleotides match TRBD1. The length of the CDR3 is 17 residues. Germline V CDR1 and CDR2: LNHDA, SQIVND (reference sequence). Trimming removed 3 bases from V and 3 bases from J; junction bases left unmatched: 6. The CDR3 region is CASSMGQGHYGANVLTF. CDR3 nucleotide sequence: TGTGCCAGTAGTATGGGACAGGGTCACTATGGGGCCAACGTCCTGACTTTC.

This sequence joins TRBV2 and TRBJ1-3, with 7 nucleotides matching TRBD1. The germline V gene has CDR1 SNHLY and CDR2 FYNNEI. The ends lost 6 bases at V and 0 bases at J; junction bases unmatched: 11. The CDR3 extends over 17 amino acids. For the CDR3, the DNA is TGTGCCAGCAGGGGGTACGGGACAGAGAACTCTGGAAACACCATATATTTT. Its translation: CASRGYGTENSGNTIYF. Full variable domain (remainder filled in from reference TRBV2 and TRBJ1-3): EPEVTQTPSHQVTQMGQEVILRCVPISNHLYFYWYRQILGQKVEFLVSFYNNEISEKSEIFDDQFSVERPDGSNFTLKIRSTKLEDSAMYFCASRGYGTENSGNTIYFGEGSWLTVV.

The V call is TRBV5-1, the J call TRBJ2-5; the D call may be TRBD1 or TRBD2 (5 bases each). The V and J ends lost 1 base and 0 bases respectively, with 10 bases between them. CDR1 and CDR2 from the germline V gene are SGHRS and YFSETQ. This CDR3 spans 15 amino acids. CDR3 protein: CASSLWGRHQETQYF. The CDR3 DNA reads TGCGCCAGCAGCTTGTGGGGACGGCACCAAGAGACCCAGTACTTC.

V and J are TRBV7-2 and TRBJ2-5; D might be TRBD2 (6 bases). CDR1 is SGHTA and CDR2 is FQGNSA in the germline V gene. The CDR3 spans 15 residues. Deletions cut 0 bases from V and 3 bases from J, with 11 bases between. This CDR3 reads CASSLAAGRKETQYF. DNA of the CDR3: TGTGCCAGCAGCTTAGCGGCAGGGAGGAAAGAGACCCAGTACTTC.

This clonotype was found a few times. The J gene is TRBJ1-6, the V gene TRBV20-1; D is perhaps TRBD1 (6 bases). The germline CDR1 and CDR2 sequences are DFQATT and SNEGSKA (reference sequence). V dropped 0 bases and J dropped 2 bases, with 8 bases sitting between them. This CDR3 contains 15 residues. The CDR3 nucleotides read TGCAGTGCTAGAGAACAGGGTCCCTATAATTCACCCCTCCACTTT. This sequence encodes CSAREQGPYNSPLHF.